The T cell receptor (beta chain) under discussion was sequenced for a study of shared clonotypes between healthy human individuals. TCRdb keeps only in-frame clones here, not all; method: immunoSEQ multiplex PCR. The table has about a million clones, approximately 76% seen once. V lost 6 bases and J 1 base, leaving 10 bases between the germline ends. The CDR3 length is 14 residues. CDR1 and CDR2 (germline): MNHNS, SASEGT. Study conclusions and caveats: Genetic and exposure-history diversity was limited by the small donor number. All-four-donor shared clonotypes had higher generation probabilities than non-shared clonotypes did.

Details on this clone: No antigen is known for it.

Negatively enriched CD4+ T cells were divided by CD45RA into naive and memory. The sequence was obtained from a man younger than 30 in good health. Sequenced: memory CD4+ T cells sorted from blood. Subset: CD45RA-negative fraction. The chain links TRBV6-1 to TRBJ2-1; D gene unclear. CDR3: CASRTIGSYNEQFF. The CDR3 coding sequence is TGTGCCAGCAGAACCATCGGGTCCTACAATGAGCAGTTCTTC.